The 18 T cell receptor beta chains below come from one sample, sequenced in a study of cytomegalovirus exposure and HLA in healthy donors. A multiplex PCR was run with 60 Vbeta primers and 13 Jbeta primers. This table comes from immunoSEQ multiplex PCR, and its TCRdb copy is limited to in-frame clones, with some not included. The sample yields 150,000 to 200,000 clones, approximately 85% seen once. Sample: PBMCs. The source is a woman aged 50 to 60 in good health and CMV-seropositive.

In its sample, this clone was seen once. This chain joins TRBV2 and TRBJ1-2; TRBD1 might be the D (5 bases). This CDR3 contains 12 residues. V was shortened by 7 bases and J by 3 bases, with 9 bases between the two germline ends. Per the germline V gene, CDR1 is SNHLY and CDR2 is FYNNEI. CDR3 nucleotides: TGTGCCAGCAAGTCGGGGGACTATGGCTACACCTTC. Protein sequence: CASKSGDYGYTF.

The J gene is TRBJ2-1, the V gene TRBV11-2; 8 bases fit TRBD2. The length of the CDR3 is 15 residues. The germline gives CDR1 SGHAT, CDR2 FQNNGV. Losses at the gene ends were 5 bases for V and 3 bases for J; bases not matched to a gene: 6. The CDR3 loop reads CASSIRLAGYNEQFF. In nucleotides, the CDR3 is TGTGCCAGCAGCATAAGGCTAGCGGGCTACAATGAGCAGTTCTTC.

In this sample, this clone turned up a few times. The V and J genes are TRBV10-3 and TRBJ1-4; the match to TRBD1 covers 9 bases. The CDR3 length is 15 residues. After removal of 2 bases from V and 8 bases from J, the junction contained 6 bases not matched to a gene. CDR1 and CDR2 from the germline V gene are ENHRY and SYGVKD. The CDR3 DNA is TGTGCCATCAGTGAGGGGACAGGGTTACAAGAAAAACTGTTTTTT. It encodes CAISEGTGLQEKLFF.

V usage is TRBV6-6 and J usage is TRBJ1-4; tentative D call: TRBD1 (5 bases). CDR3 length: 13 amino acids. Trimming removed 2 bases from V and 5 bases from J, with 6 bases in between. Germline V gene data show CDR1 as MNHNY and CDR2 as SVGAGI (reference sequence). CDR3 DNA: TGTGCCAGCAGTTACCGACAGAATGAAAAACTGTTTTTT. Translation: CASSYRQNEKLFF.

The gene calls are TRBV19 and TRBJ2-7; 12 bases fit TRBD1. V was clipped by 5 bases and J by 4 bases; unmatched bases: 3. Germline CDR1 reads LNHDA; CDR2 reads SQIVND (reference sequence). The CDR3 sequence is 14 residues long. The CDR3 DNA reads TGTGCCAGTAGTCTGGGACAGGGGGCGTACGAGCAGTACTTC. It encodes CASSLGQGAYEQYF.

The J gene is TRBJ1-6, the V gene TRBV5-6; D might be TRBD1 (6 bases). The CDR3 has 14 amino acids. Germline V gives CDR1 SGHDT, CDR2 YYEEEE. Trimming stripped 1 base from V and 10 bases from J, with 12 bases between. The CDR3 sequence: CASSLQGIWSPLHF. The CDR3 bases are TGTGCCAGCAGCTTGCAGGGGATATGGTCACCCCTCCACTTT.

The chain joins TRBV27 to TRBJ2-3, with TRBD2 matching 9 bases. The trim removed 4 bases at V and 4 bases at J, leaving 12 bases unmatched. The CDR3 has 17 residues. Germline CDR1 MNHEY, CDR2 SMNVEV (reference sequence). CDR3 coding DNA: TGTGCCAGCAGTTCCCTTGGGCGGGAGGGCCCAGCAGATACGCAGTATTTT. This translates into CASSSLGREGPADTQYF.

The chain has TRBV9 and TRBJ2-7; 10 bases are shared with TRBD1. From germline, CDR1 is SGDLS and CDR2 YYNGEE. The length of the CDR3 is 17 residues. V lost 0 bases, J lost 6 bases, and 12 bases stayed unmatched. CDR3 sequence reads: CASSVDGTGVSSGEQYF. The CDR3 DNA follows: TGTGCCAGCAGCGTAGACGGGACAGGGGTGAGCAGCGGCGAGCAGTACTTC.

In DNA, the CDR3 is TGTGCCACCAGCGCCGCACGGGCTGGGGCCAACGTCCTGACTTTC. This sequence encodes CATSAARAGANVLTF. The V gene is TRBV15, the J gene TRBJ2-6; D ambiguous. Looked up from germline, CDR1 is LNHNV and CDR2 is YYDKDF (reference sequence). This CDR3 is 15 amino acids long. V shed 5 bases and J shed 2 bases, with 10 bases lying between them. The full variable domain, rest sourced from reference TRBV15 and TRBJ2-6, is DAMVIQNPRYQVTQFGKPVTLSCSQTLNHNVMYWYQQKSSQAPKLLFHYYDKDFNNEADTPDNFQSRRPNTSFCFLDIRSPGLGDTAMYLCATSAARAGANVLTFGAGSRLTVL.

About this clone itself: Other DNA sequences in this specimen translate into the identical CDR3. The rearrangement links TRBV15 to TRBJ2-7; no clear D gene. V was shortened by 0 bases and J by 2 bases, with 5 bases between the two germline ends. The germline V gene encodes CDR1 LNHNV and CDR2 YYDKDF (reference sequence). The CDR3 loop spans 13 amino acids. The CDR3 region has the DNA TGTGCCACCAGCAGAGACCGTACCTACGAGCAGTACTTC. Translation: CATSRDRTYEQYF.

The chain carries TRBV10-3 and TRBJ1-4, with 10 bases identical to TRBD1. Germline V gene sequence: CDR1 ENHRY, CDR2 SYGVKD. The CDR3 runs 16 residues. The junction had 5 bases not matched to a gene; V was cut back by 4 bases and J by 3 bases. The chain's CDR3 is CAISVGQGSPNEKLFF. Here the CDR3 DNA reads TGTGCCATCAGTGTGGGACAGGGGAGTCCTAATGAAAAACTGTTTTTT.

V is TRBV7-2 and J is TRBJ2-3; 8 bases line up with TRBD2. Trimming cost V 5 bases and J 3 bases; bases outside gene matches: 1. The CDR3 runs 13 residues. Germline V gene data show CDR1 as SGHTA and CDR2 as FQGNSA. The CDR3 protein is CASSRGGTDTQYF. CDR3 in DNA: TGTGCCAGCAGCCGCGGGGGGACAGATACGCAGTATTTT.

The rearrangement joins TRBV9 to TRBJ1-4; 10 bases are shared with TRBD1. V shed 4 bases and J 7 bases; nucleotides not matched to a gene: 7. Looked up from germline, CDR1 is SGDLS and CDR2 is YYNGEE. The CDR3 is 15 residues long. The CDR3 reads CASSPDRGLGEKLFF. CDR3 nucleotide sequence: TGTGCCAGCAGCCCTGACAGGGGGCTCGGTGAAAAACTGTTTTTT.

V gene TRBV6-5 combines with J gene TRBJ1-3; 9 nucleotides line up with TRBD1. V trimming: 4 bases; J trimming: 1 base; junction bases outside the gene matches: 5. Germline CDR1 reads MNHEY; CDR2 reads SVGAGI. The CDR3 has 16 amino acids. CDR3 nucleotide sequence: TGTGCCAGCAGTTCTCCCGGGACAGGGTCTGGAAACACCATATATTTT. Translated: CASSSPGTGSGNTIYF.

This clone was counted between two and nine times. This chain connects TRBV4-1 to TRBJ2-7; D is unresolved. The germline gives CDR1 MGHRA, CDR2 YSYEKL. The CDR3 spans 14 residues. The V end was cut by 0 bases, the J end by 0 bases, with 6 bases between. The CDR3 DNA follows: TGCGCCAGCAGCCAAGACGGAGTCTCCTACGAGCAGTACTTC. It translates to CASSQDGVSYEQYF.

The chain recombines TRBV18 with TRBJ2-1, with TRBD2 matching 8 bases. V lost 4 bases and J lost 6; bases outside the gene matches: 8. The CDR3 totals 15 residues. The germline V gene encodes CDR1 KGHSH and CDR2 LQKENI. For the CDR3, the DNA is TGTGCCAGCTCACGGAGTAGCGGGATTGGCAATGAGCAGTTCTTC. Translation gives CASSRSSGIGNEQFF.

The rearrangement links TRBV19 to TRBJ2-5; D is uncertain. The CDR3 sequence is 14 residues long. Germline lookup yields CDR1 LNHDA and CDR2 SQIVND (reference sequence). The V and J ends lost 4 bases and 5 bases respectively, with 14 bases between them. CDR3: CASSSGILWETQYF. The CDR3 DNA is TGTGCCAGTAGTAGCGGAATCCTGTGGGAGACCCAGTACTTC. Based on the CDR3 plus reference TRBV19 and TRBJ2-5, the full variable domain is DGGITQSPKYLFRKEGQNVTLSCEQNLNHDAMYWYRQDPGQGLRLIYYSQIVNDFQKGDIAEGYSVSREKKESFPLTVTSAQKNPTAFYLCASSSGILWETQYFGPGTRLLVL.

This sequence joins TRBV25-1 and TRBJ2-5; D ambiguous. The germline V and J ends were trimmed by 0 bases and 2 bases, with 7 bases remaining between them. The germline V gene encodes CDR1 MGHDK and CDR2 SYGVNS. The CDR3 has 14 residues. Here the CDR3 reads CASSEYNGQETQYF. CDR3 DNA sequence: TGTGCCAGCAGTGAATATAACGGGCAAGAGACCCAGTACTTC. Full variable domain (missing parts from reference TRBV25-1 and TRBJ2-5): EADIYQTPRYLVIGTGKKITLECSQTMGHDKMYWYQQDPGMELHLIHYSYGVNSTEKGDLSSESTVSRIRTEHFPLTLESARPSHTSQYLCASSEYNGQETQYFGPGTRLLVL.